This TCR beta chain emerged from a study of beta chain features in type 1 diabetes. Staining for CD45RO/CCR7/CD25/CD127/CD95/CD27 allowed sorting of CD4+ naive, central memory, regulatory and stem cell-like memory cells. Sequencing targeted expressed TCRB transcripts, as all isolated RNA had been reverse transcribed. Profiling relied on immunoSEQ multiplex PCR, and the TCRdb table lists in-frame clones only, not all of them. Found here are 620,000 or so clones, roughly 15% of them singletons; the top ten hold more than 0.08%. Only a few counts were recorded for this clone. V lost 3 bases, J lost 6 bases, and 11 bases lay in between. The CDR3 covers 13 residues. Germline CDR1 and CDR2: GTSNPN and SVGIG (reference sequence).

The V call is TRBV30, the J call TRBJ2-2; D is perhaps TRBD1 (5 bases). This clonotype was sampled from a man younger than 30 in good health. Sequencing used naive CD4+ T cells from blood. This CDR3 reads CAWRPGQPGELFF. The DNA of the CDR3 is TGTGCCTGGAGGCCTGGACAACCCGGGGAGCTGTTTTTT.